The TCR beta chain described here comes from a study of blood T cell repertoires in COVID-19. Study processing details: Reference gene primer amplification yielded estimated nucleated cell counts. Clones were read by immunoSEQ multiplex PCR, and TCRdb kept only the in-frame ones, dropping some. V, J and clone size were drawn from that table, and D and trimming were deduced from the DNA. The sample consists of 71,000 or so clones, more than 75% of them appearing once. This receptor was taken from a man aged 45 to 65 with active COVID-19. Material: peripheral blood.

The CDR3 region is CASSLDRANYGYTF. The CDR3 nucleotides read TGCGCCAGCAGCTTGGACAGGGCTAACTATGGCTACACCTTC. The J gene is TRBJ1-2, the V gene TRBV5-1, with D perhaps matching TRBD1 (6 bases). V lost 0 bases, J lost 0 bases, and 6 bases lay in between. This CDR3 contains 14 residues. Germline V CDR1 and CDR2: SGHRS, YFSETQ.